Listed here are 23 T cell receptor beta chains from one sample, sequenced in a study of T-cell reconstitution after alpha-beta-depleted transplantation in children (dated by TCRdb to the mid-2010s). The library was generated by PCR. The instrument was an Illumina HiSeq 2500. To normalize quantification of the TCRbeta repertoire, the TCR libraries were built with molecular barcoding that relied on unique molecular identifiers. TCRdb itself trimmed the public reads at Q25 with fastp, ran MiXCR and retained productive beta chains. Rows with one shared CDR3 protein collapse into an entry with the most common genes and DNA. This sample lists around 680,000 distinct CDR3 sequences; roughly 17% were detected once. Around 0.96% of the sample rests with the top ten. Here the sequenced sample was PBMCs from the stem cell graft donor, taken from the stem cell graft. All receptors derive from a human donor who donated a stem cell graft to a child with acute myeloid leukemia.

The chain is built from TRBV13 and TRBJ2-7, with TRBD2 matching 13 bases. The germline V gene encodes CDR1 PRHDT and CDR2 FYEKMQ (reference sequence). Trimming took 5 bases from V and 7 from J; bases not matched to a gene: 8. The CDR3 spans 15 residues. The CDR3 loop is CASSHTSGGAREQYF. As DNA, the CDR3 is TGTGCCAGCAGCCATACTAGCGGGGGGGCACGGGAGCAGTACTTC. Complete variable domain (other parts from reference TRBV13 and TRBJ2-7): AAGVIQSPRHLIKEKRETATLKCYPIPRHDTVYWYQQGPGQDPQFLISFYEKMQSDKGSIPDRFSAQQFSDYHSELNMSSLELGDSALYFCASSHTSGGAREQYFGPGTRLTVT.

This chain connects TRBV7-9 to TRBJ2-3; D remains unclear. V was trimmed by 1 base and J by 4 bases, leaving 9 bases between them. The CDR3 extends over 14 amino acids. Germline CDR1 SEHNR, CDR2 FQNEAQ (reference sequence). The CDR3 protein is CASSLEGWADTQYF. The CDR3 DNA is TGTGCCAGCAGCTTAGAGGGTTGGGCAGATACGCAGTATTTT.

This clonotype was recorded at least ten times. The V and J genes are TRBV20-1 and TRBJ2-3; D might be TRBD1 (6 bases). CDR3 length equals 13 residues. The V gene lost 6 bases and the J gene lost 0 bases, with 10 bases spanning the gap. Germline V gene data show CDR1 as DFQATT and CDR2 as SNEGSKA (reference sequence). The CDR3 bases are TGCAGTGCCGGACAGTTTAGCACAGATACGCAGTATTTT. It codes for CSAGQFSTDTQYF.

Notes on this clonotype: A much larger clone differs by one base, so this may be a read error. Here the CDR3 DNA reads TGTGCCAGCAGCGTACAGGGAGCAGGGAATGGCTACACCTTC. This codes for CASSVQGAGNGYTF. The J gene is TRBJ1-2, the V gene TRBV9; TRBD1 might be the D (5 bases). The CDR3 is made up of 14 amino acids. CDR1 is SGDLS, CDR2 YYNGEE, per germline. V was shortened by 1 base and J by 6 bases, with 13 bases between the two germline ends.

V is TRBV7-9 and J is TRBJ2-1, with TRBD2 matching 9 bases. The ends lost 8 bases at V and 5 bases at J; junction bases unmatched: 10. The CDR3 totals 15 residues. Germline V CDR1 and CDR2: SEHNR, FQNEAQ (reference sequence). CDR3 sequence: CASRPWRGGDNEQFF. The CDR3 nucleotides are TGTGCCAGCCGCCCGTGGCGGGGGGGAGACAATGAGCAGTTCTTC. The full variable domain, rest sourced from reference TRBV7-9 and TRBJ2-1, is DTGVSQNPRHKITKRGQNVTFRCDPISEHNRLYWYRQTLGQGPEFLTYFQNEAQLEKSRLLSDRFSAERPKGSFSTLEIQRTEQGDSAMYLCASRPWRGGDNEQFFGPGTRLTVL.

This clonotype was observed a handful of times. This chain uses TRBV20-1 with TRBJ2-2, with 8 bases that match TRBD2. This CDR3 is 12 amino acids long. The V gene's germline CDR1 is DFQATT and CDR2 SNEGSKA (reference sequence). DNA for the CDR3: TGCGCACTCGGGGGGGACACCGGGGAGCTGTTTTTT. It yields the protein CALGGDTGELFF.

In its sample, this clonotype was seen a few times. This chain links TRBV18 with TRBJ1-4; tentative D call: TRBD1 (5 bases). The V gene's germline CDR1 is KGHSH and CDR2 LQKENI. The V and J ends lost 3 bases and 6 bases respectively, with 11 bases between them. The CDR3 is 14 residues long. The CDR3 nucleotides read TGTGCCAGCTCACCGGGACCGACGTATGAAAAACTGTTTTTT. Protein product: CASSPGPTYEKLFF.

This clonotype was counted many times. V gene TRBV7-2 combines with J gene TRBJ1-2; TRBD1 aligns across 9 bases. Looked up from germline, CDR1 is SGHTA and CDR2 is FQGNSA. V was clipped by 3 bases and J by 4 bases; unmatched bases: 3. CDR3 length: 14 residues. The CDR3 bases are TGTGCCAGCAGCTTTGTGGGACAGGGCTATGGCTACACCTTC. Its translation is CASSFVGQGYGYTF.

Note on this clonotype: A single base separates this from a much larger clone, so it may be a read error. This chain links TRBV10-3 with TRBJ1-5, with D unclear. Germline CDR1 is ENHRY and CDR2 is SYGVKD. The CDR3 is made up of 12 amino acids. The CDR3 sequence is CTISAQNQPQHF. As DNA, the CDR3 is TGTACCATCAGTGCGCAGAATCAGCCCCAGCATTTT.

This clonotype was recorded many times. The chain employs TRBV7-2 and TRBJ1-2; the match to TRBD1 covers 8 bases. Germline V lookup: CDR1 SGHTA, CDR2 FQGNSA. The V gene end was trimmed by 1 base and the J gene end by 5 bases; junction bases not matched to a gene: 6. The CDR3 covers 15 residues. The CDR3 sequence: CASSLGGTGPYGYTF. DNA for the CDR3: TGTGCCAGCAGCTTAGGAGGGACAGGCCCTTATGGCTACACCTTC.

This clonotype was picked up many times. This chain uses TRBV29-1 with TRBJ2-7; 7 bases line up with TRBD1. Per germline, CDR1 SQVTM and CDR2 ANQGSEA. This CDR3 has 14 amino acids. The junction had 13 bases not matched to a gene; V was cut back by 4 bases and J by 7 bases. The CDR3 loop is CSVAPLSTGREQYF. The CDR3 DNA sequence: TGCAGCGTTGCCCCCTTATCGACAGGGCGGGAGCAGTACTTC.

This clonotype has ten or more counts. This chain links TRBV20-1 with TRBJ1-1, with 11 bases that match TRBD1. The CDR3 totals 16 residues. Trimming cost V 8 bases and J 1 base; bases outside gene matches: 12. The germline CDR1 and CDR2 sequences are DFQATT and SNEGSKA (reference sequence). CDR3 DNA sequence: TGCAGTCCAGGGACAGGGGGTTTGGCGAGGAACACTGAAGCTTTCTTT. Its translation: CSPGTGGLARNTEAFF.

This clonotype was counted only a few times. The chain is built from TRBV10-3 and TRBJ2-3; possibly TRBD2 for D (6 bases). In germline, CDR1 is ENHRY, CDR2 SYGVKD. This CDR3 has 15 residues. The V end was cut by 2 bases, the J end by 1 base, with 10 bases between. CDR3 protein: CAISEPGEGTDTQYF. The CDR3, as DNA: TGTGCCATCAGTGAGCCCGGGGAGGGCACAGATACGCAGTATTTT.

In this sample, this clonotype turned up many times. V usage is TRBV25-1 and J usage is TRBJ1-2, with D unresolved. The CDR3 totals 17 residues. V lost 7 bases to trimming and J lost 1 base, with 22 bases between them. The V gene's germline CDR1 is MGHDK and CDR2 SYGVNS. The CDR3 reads CASTSALWSFGNYGYTF. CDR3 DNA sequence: TGTGCCAGCACTAGCGCCCTGTGGAGCTTTGGTAACTATGGCTACACCTTC.

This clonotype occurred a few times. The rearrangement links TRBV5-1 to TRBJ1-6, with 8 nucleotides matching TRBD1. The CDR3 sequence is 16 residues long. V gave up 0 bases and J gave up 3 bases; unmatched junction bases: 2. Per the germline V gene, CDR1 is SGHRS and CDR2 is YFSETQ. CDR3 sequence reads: CASSLAGQGYNSPLHF. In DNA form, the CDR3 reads TGCGCCAGCAGCTTGGCTGGACAGGGCTATAATTCACCCCTCCACTTT.

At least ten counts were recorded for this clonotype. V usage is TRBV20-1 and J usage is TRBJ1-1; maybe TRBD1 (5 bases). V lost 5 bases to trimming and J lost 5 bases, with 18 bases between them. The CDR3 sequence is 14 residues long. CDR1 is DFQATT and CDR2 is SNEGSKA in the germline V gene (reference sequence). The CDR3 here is CSAATPAEGTEAFF. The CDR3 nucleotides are TGCAGTGCTGCGACCCCGGCGGAGGGGACTGAAGCTTTCTTT.

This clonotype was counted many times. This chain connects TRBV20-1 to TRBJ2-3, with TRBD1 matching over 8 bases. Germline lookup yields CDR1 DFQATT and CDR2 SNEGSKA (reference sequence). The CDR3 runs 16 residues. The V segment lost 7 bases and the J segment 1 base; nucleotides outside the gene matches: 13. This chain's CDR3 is CSGGTGGFLGTDTQYF. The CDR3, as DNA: TGCAGTGGGGGGACAGGAGGGTTTTTGGGCACAGATACGCAGTATTTT.

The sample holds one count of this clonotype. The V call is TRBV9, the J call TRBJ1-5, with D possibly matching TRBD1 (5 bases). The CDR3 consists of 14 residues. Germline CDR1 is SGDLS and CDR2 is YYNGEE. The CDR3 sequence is CAGTVLGGNQPQHF. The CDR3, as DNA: TGTGCAGGCACCGTACTGGGGGGAAATCAGCCCCAGCATTTT.

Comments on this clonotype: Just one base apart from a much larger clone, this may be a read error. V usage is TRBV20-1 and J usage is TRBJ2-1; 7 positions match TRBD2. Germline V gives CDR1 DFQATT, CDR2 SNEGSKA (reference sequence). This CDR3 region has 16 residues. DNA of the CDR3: TGCAGTGCTAGAGCCACCACTAGCGTCTCCTACAATGCGCAGTTCTTC. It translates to CSARATTSVSYNAQFF.

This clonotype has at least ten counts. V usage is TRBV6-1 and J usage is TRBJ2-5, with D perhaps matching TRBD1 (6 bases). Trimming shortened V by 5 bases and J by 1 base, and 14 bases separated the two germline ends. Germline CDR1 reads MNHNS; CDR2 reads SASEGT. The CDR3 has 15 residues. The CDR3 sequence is CASSPGHRIQETQYF. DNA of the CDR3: TGTGCCAGCAGTCCGGGACACCGAATCCAAGAGACCCAGTACTTC.

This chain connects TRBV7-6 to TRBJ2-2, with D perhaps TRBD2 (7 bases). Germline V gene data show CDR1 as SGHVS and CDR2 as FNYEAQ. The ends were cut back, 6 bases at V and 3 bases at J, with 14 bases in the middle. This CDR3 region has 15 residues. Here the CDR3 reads CASSKGGGHTGELFF. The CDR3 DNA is TGTGCCAGCAGTAAAGGCGGGGGCCACACCGGGGAGCTGTTTTTT.

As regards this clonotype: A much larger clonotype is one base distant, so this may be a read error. The CDR3 DNA reads as TGCAGTGCCGCTCGTGAGGGTAGCGGGGGTCCCCTAAAAGAAGATGCGCAGTATTTT. This codes for CSAAREGSGGPLKEDAQYF. V gene TRBV20-1 combines with J gene TRBJ2-3, with 9 positions matching TRBD2. Germline CDR1 DFQATT, CDR2 SNEGSKA (reference sequence). There are 19 residues in the CDR3.

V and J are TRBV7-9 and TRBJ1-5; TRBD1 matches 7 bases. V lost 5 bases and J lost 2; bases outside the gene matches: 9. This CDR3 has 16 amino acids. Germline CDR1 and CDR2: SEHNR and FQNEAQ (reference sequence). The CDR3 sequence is CASSTSTGNRNQPQHF. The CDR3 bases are TGTGCCAGCAGCACCTCGACAGGGAATCGCAATCAGCCCCAGCATTTT.